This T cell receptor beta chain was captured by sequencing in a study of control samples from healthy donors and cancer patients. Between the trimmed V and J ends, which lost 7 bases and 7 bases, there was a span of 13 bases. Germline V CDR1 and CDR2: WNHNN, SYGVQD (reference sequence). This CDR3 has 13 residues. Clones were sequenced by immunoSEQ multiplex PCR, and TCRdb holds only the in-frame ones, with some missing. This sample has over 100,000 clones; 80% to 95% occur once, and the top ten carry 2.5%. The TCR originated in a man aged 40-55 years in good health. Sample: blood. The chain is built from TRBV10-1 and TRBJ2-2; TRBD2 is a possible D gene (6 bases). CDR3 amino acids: CASNRDLNGELFF. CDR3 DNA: TGCGCCAGCAACCGGGACTTGAACGGGGAGCTGTTTTTT.